The sample holds many counts of the clone carrying this T cell receptor beta chain. Its specificity is not known. The data were taken from a study of post-analysis software for immune sequencing data. Study-wide results and caveats: Those with multiple sclerosis, the patient group, showed significantly lower normalized Chao1 diversity than controls. Roughly five TRBV segments appeared more often in patients than in controls, and TRBV5-6, TRBV5-1 and TRBV20-1 were among these.

Prepared libraries of TCR beta cDNA carried unique molecular identifiers. One entry per CDR3 protein results from TCRdb running MiXCR on the PCR reads. In the table there are under 200,000 distinct CDR3 sequences, roughly 28% of which are singletons. The V and J ends lost 0 bases and 1 base respectively, with 7 bases between them. The CDR3 is made up of 14 amino acids. The V gene's germline CDR1 is PRHDT and CDR2 FYEKMQ (reference sequence). The receptor was derived from a girl under 18 with multiple sclerosis. The gene calls are TRBV13 and TRBJ2-7; possible D gene TRBD2, 6 bases. Source material: blood. The CDR3, as DNA: TGTGCCAGCAGCTTAGGGGGGGGTTCCTACGAGCAGTACTTC. Its translation is CASSLGGGSYEQYF.